The 15 T cell receptor beta chains given below trace back to one sample, sequenced in a study of CD8+CD57+ T cells in acquired aplastic anemia. Patients chosen for sequencing had CD8+CD57+ cells that had expanded, as shown by flow cytometry. Investigators profiled TCR beta VDJ and CDR3 from genomic DNA template. MiXCR was run by TCRdb on the reads, yielding one entry per CDR3 protein. The sample records about 150,000 distinct CDR3 sequences, just over 50% being singletons. Sequencing was performed on sorted CD4+, CD8+, or CD8+CD57+ T cells (not recorded which) from PBMCs. These receptors originate from a human donor with aplastic anemia.

This chain uses TRBV29-1 with TRBJ2-1; weak D call: TRBD2 (5 bases). The ends were cut back, 7 bases at V and 7 bases at J, with 11 bases in the middle. This CDR3 spans 11 amino acids. From germline, CDR1 is SQVTM and CDR2 ANQGSEA. The chain's CDR3 is CSAHSGNEQFF. DNA of the CDR3: TGCAGCGCACATTCGGGAAATGAGCAGTTCTTC.

This chain uses TRBV20-1 with TRBJ2-7; 7 bases map to TRBD2. CDR3 length: 14 amino acids. V shed 3 bases, J shed 4 bases, and the junction held 9 bases outside the gene matches. Germline V gene lookup returns CDR1 DFQATT and CDR2 SNEGSKA (reference sequence). The CDR3 region is CSARRSGGAYEQYF. In DNA, the CDR3 is TGCAGTGCTAGGAGGTCGGGGGGTGCTTACGAGCAGTACTTC.

This rearrangement joins TRBV11-3 to TRBJ1-4, with a weak D call TRBD1 (5 bases). The CDR3 has 15 residues. CDR1 SGHNT and CDR2 YENEEA come from the germline V gene. Trimming took off 0 bases at V and 5 bases at J, with 10 bases between the two ends. CDR3 region: CASSLEGGLNEKLFF. DNA of the CDR3: TGTGCCAGCAGCTTAGAGGGGGGATTAAATGAAAAACTGTTTTTT.

The chain combines TRBV2 with TRBJ1-1; no clear D. CDR3 length: 12 residues. Trimming took off 2 bases at V and 11 bases at J, with 12 bases between the two ends. CDR1 and CDR2 from the germline V gene are SNHLY and FYNNEI. The CDR3: CASSEPYTGAFF. The CDR3 DNA sequence: TGTGCCAGCAGTGAACCGTACACTGGGGCTTTCTTT.

This clonotype showed up many times. V is TRBV25-1 and J is TRBJ2-1, with unresolved D. This CDR3 is 10 amino acids long. Trimming stripped 8 bases from V and 5 bases from J, with 4 bases between. Per germline, CDR1 MGHDK and CDR2 SYGVNS. The CDR3 region is CASGDNEQFF. The CDR3 DNA reads as TGTGCCAGCGGGGACAATGAGCAGTTCTTC.

Comment on this clonotype: A much bigger clone sits one base away, suggesting this may be a read error. For the CDR3, the DNA is TGTGCCAGCAGGATAGCGGTCTCAGATACGCAGTATTTT. It encodes CASRIAVSDTQYF. The V gene is TRBV4-2, the J gene TRBJ2-3; weak D call: TRBD2 (6 bases). The germline CDR1 and CDR2 sequences are LGHNA and YNFKEQ. The V and J ends lost 6 bases and 4 bases respectively, with 11 bases between them. CDR3 length: 13 residues.

This chain links TRBV4-3 with TRBJ1-1; D might be TRBD1 (5 bases). The CDR3 is 16 amino acids. Germline V gives CDR1 LGHNA, CDR2 YSLEER. V lost 0 bases and J lost 8, with 19 bases in between. The CDR3, as DNA: TGCGCCAGCAGCCAAGATCCGTGGGACCATGAAATAGAAGCTTTCTTT. Encoded protein: CASSQDPWDHEIEAFF.

This clonotype was recorded many times. This sequence joins TRBV12-5 and TRBJ1-1, with a tentative D call TRBD1 (5 bases). The CDR3 contains 12 residues. Germline V CDR1 and CDR2: LGHNT, FRNRAP. The ends were cut back, 3 bases at V and 9 bases at J, with 11 bases in the middle. CDR3 DNA sequence: TGTGCTAGTGGTTTAAGCGGGGACCAAGCTTTCTTT. The encoded protein is CASGLSGDQAFF.

The table lists this clonotype with many counts. Mismatch with germline at one junction end may stem from a read error. The J gene is TRBJ1-1, the V gene TRBV12-3 or TRBV12-4, with D possibly TRBD1 on 5 matching bases. This CDR3 is built from 13 residues. CDR3 sequence (DNA): TGTGCCAGCAGCTTAGCTGGGGGCACTGAAGCTTTCTTT. Translating gives CASSLAGGTEAFF.

About this clonotype itself: As the CDR3 is not closed by the conserved phenylalanine or tryptophan, this likely results from a read error. In DNA form, the CDR3 reads TGCGCCAGTAGTATAGGGCTATACAATGAGCAGTTCTCC. It is translated as CASSIGLYNEQFS. The rearrangement uses TRBV19 and TRBJ2-1; D call uncertain. CDR3 length: 13 amino acids. Per the germline V gene, CDR1 is LNHDA and CDR2 is SQIVND (reference sequence).

The chain uses TRBV7-2 and TRBJ2-2, with 8 bases aligning to TRBD1. Germline V gene data show CDR1 as SGHTA and CDR2 as FQGNSA. This CDR3 region has 18 residues. J gave up 4 bases and V 6 bases, and 16 bases lay outside the gene matches. CDR3 amino acids: CASRLSSTGTGGTGELFF. Here the CDR3 DNA reads TGTGCCAGCAGACTTAGCTCCACCGGGACAGGAGGCACCGGGGAGCTGTTTTTT.

This clonotype was seen only once. This chain joins TRBV5-1 and TRBJ2-3, with 8 bases identical to TRBD1. The CDR3 totals 17 residues. The V gene's germline CDR1 is SGHRS and CDR2 YFSETQ. V shed 4 bases, J shed 0 bases, and the junction held 10 bases outside the gene matches. Written as DNA, the CDR3 is TGCGCCAGCAGCAAAGGGACAGGCACCTCTAGCACAGATACGCAGTATTTT. Translated, it gives CASSKGTGTSSTDTQYF.

Comments on this clonotype: A much larger clone differs by one base, so this may be a read error. Lacking the conserved final phenylalanine or tryptophan, this CDR3 likely reflects a read error. This chain uses TRBV29-1 with TRBJ2-2; D gene uncertain. Germline V gene lookup returns CDR1 SQVTM and CDR2 ANQGSEA. With 5 bases removed from V and 5 bases from J, the gap between germline ends came to 9 bases. The CDR3 is 12 amino acids. CDR3 DNA: TGCAGCGTTCAACGGTCAACCGGGGAGCTGTTTCTT. Amino acid sequence: CSVQRSTGELFL.

With regard to this clonotype: The germline gene is not matched at one end of the junction; a read error may be the cause. The rearrangement uses TRBV10-2 and TRBJ2-3, with 13 positions matching TRBD2. Germline CDR1 WSHSY, CDR2 SAAADI. CDR3 length equals 17 residues. The DNA of the CDR3 is TGTGCCTTATCCAGGACTAGCGGGAGTTTCGGCACAGATACGCAGTATTTT. This encodes CALSRTSGSFGTDTQYF.

The CDR3 is CASSLGVTSGIYEQYF. In nucleotides, the CDR3 is TGTGCCAGCAGCTTAGGGGTTACTAGCGGAATCTACGAGCAGTACTTC. This chain joins TRBV11-1 and TRBJ2-7, with 8 bases fitting TRBD2. CDR1 and CDR2 from the germline V gene are SGHAT and FQDESV (reference sequence). CDR3 length: 16 amino acids. With V trimmed by 1 base and J by 3 bases, 8 bases remained unmatched. Using reference TRBV11-1 and TRBJ2-7 for the parts outside the CDR3, the full variable domain is EAEVAQSPRYKITEKSQAVAFWCDPISGHATLYWYRQILGQGPELLVQFQDESVVDDSQLPKDRFSAERLKGVDSTLKIQPAELGDSAMYLCASSLGVTSGIYEQYFGPGTRLTVT.